Here is one T cell receptor beta chain with its context. These data originate in a study of patients and donors after allogeneic stem cell transplantation. The CDR3 sequence is 12 residues long. Trimming cost V 8 bases and J 7 bases, with 9 bases left between them. TCRdb ran MiXCR on the RT-PCR reads and lists one entry per CDR3 protein. The data show hundreds of thousands of distinct CDR3 sequences, 15% to 20% seen once. The sequencing input was blood, either unsorted or a sorted T cell fraction (not recorded which). The sequence was obtained from a human donor who was either an allogeneic HSCT recipient or a stem cell or donor lymphocyte infusion donor (not recorded which). It is not recorded whose cells these are; they may come from a transplant donor. This rearrangement joins TRBV12-3 or TRBV12-4 to TRBJ1-6; D call uncertain. The CDR3 protein is CASLRSNSPLHF. DNA for the CDR3: TGTGCCAGCCTCCGGAGCAATTCACCCCTCCACTTT.